The rows below give T cell receptor beta chains drawn from one sample of a study of blood T cell repertoires in COVID-19. Sequenced by immunoSEQ multiplex PCR; TCRdb stores in-frame clones only, minus some. Here the sample spans some 97,000 clones, about 77% being singletons. Specimen: peripheral blood. The receptor set was obtained from a man between 65 and 80 years old with active or convalescent COVID-19. Each CDR3 is given with its conserved first and last residue. The D gene is left open where the match is weak. Not all rows give a size; the values are once, few, many and, for expanded clones, a class.

d_gene	v_gene	j_gene	abundance	CDR3nt	CDR3aa
-	TRBV6-2/TRBV6-3	TRBJ2-7	-	TGTGCCAGCAGTTACCACTACTCCTACGAGCAGTACTTC	CASSYHYSYEQYF
TRBD1	TRBV14	TRBJ1-6	-	TGTGCCAGCAGCCAAGGGACAGGGCATTCACCCCTCCACTTT	CASSQGTGHSPLHF
-	TRBV5-5	TRBJ1-2	-	TGTGCCAGCAGCCCGGACAGTAACTATGGCTACACCTTC	CASSPDSNYGYTF
TRBD1	TRBV18	TRBJ1-3	once	TGTGCCAGCTCACCCGGACAGGGTGTTGGAAACACCATATATTTT	CASSPGQGVGNTIYF
TRBD1	TRBV4-2	TRBJ1-2	-	TGTGCCAGCAGCAACAGGGGGCAAGGCTACACCTTC	CASSNRGQGYTF
-	TRBV12-3/TRBV12-4	TRBJ2-3	-	TGTGCCAGCAGCAAAAACCGGTGGGATACGCAGTATTTT	CASSKNRWDTQYF
TRBD1	TRBV25-1	TRBJ2-7	-	TGTGCCAGCAGTGCCCGGGACAGCACGCGCTACGAGCAGTACTTC	CASSARDSTRYEQYF
TRBD1	TRBV4-1	TRBJ1-2	-	TGCGCCAGCAGCTTACAGGGGTCGAGAGGCTACACCTTC	CASSLQGSRGYTF
-	TRBV5-1	TRBJ2-1	-	TGCGCCAGCAGGGTAGCGGATGCCTACAATGAGCAGTTCTTC	CASRVADAYNEQFF
-	TRBV15	TRBJ1-5	few	TGTGCCACGAGACCGACAGTGGGATTTCAGAATCAGCCCCAGCATTTT	CATRPTVGFQNQPQHF
TRBD1	TRBV5-6	TRBJ2-5	-	TGTGCCAGCAGCTGGGACAGGGACGAGACCCAGTACTTC	CASSWDRDETQYF
-	TRBV6-5	TRBJ1-1	-	TGTGCCAGCAGCATCTCTGAGGCGGGGGGTGAAGCTTTCTTT	CASSISEAGGEAFF
-	TRBV10-3	TRBJ2-5	once	TGTGCCATCAGTGAGTCGGGCAGGTATGAGACCCAGTACTTC	CAISESGRYETQYF
-	TRBV5-6	TRBJ2-2	few	TGTGCCAGCAGCTTACGCGGGACCCTGAACACCGGGGAGCTGTTTTTT	CASSLRGTLNTGELFF
-	TRBV21-1	TRBJ2-7	-	TGTGCCAGACTATACGAGCAGTACTTC	CARLYEQYF
TRBD2	TRBV27	TRBJ2-3	-	TGTGCCAGCAGTTTATTTCCAAAGCGGGAGGCGGCAGATACGCAGTATTTT	CASSLFPKREAADTQYF
TRBD2	TRBV27	TRBJ2-7	-	TGTGCCAGCAGTCCCCTGACTAGCGGCTACGAGCAGTACTTC	CASSPLTSGYEQYF
-	TRBV6-2/TRBV6-3	TRBJ2-4	-	TGTGCCAGCAGTACCCGGGTCCGCGCCAAAAACATTCAGTACTTC	CASSTRVRAKNIQYF
-	TRBV28	TRBJ2-1	-	TGTGCCAGCAGTTCAGGGGTGGTGGTCACCAACAATGAGCAGTTCTTC	CASSSGVVVTNNEQFF
-	TRBV14	TRBJ2-7	few	TGTGCCAGCAGAAGCCCATCCTACGAGCAGTACTTC	CASRSPSYEQYF
-	TRBV5-1	TRBJ2-5	-	TGCGCCAGCAGCTCAGACAGTTTTCAAGAGACCCAGTACTTC	CASSSDSFQETQYF
-	TRBV3-1/TRBV3-2	TRBJ2-5	-	TGTGCCAGCAGCCAGTCTGTACGCGCCGGAGAGACCCAGTACTTC	CASSQSVRAGETQYF
TRBD2	TRBV7-6	TRBJ2-3	-	TGTGCCAGCAGCTTAAACGGGCCTAGCGGGAGAATGCGGCCAGATACGCAGTATTTT	CASSLNGPSGRMRPDTQYF
-	TRBV7-3	TRBJ1-2	-	TGTGCCAGCAGCTTAAGTCCAGAAACCTATGGCTACACCTTC	CASSLSPETYGYTF
TRBD1	TRBV5-4	TRBJ2-5	-	TGTGCCAGCAGCAAGACAGGGCTCGAGACCCAGTACTTC	CASSKTGLETQYF
-	TRBV6-5	TRBJ1-1	few	TGTGCCAGCAGTTACGGGCCCTCCACTGAAGCTTTCTTT	CASSYGPSTEAFF
-	TRBV7-6	TRBJ2-7	-	TGTGCCAGCAGACCAGGGTGGGCCTACGAGCAGTACTTC	CASRPGWAYEQYF
TRBD1	TRBV18	TRBJ1-1	-	TGTGCCAGCTCACTTCAGCCGGGACAGCTGAACACTGAAGCTTTCTTT	CASSLQPGQLNTEAFF
TRBD1	TRBV12-5	TRBJ1-4	-	TGTGCTAGTGGGGCGGGACAGGGGATGGAAAAACTGTTTTTT	CASGAGQGMEKLFF
-	TRBV15	TRBJ2-5	few	TGTGCCACCAGCACCCTAGGGGGGGTGTGGGACTCCCCCGGGGAGACCCAGTACTTC	CATSTLGGVWDSPGETQYF
TRBD2	TRBV10-1	TRBJ2-1	-	TGCGCCAGCAACCCCCTAGCGGGAGGTTTGGATGAGCAGTTCTTC	CASNPLAGGLDEQFF
TRBD2	TRBV30	TRBJ2-7	-	TGTGCCTGGAGGACTAGCGGGGTACTCTACGAGCAGTACTTC	CAWRTSGVLYEQYF
TRBD2	TRBV7-3	TRBJ2-5	once	TGTGCCAGCAGCTCAGCGGGAGGCCAAGAGACCCAGTACTTC	CASSSAGGQETQYF
-	TRBV5-8	TRBJ2-1	-	TGTGCCAGCCGCTCCGGTGCGGCTATGGGTAATGAGCAGTTCTTC	CASRSGAAMGNEQFF
TRBD2	TRBV28	TRBJ2-3	-	TGTGCCAGCAGTTCAGGGTTAGCGGGACACGATACGCAGTATTTT	CASSSGLAGHDTQYF
TRBD1	TRBV5-1	TRBJ1-1	-	TGCGCCAGCAGCTTACAGGGGGTATCCACTGAAGCTTTCTTT	CASSLQGVSTEAFF
-	TRBV9	TRBJ1-4	-	TGTGCCAGCAGTGAGGGGAGACAGGTTTATGAAAAACTGTTTTTT	CASSEGRQVYEKLFF
TRBD1	TRBV6-5	TRBJ1-4	-	TGTGCCAGCAGTACAGGGGGCCTGAGGGAAAAACTGTTTTTT	CASSTGGLREKLFF
-	TRBV3-1/TRBV3-2	TRBJ2-7	few	TGTGCCAGCAGCCCCACCTCCAGGGGCGGGAGCATTCGTAGATCCTACGAGCAGTACTTC	CASSPTSRGGSIRRSYEQYF
-	TRBV27	TRBJ1-3	-	TGTGCCAGCAGGCTCTCGGTCTCTGGAAACACCATATATTTT	CASRLSVSGNTIYF
-	TRBV7-8	TRBJ1-4	-	TGTGCCAGCAGCTTTAGACAAGGTGAAAAACTGTTTTTT	CASSFRQGEKLFF
TRBD1	TRBV4-1	TRBJ1-1	-	TGCGCCAGCAGCCACAGACAGGGGACGCTGAACACTGAAGCTTTCTTT	CASSHRQGTLNTEAFF
-	TRBV7-9	TRBJ2-1	-	TGTGCCAGCATGTTAGCGAGCAATGAGCAGTTCTTC	CASMLASNEQFF
TRBD1	TRBV9	TRBJ2-5	once	TGTGCCAGCAGCGAATCCGGGACAGGGGGGCAGACCCAGTACTTC	CASSESGTGGQTQYF
-	TRBV9	TRBJ1-5	-	TGTGCCAGCAGCGGTCCAGGGGAACAGCCCCAGCATTTT	CASSGPGEQPQHF
TRBD2	TRBV4-1	TRBJ2-1	once	TGCGCCAGCAGCCAAGATGGGACTAGCTACAATGAGCAGTTCTTC	CASSQDGTSYNEQFF
-	TRBV28	TRBJ1-1	-	TGTGCCAGCAATAAGCCTATGAACACTGAAGCTTTCTTT	CASNKPMNTEAFF
-	TRBV6-1	TRBJ1-1	once	TGTGCCAGCAGTGAAAGACAGTTGAACACTGAAGCTTTCTTT	CASSERQLNTEAFF
-	TRBV7-3	TRBJ2-5	-	TGTGCCAGCTCAGCTTCCCCGGGGGATGAGACCCAGTACTTC	CASSASPGDETQYF
TRBD2	TRBV27	TRBJ2-7	-	TGTGCCAGCGCTAGCGGGAGTGCCTACGAGCAGTACTTC	CASASGSAYEQYF
TRBD1	TRBV7-2	TRBJ2-2	few	TGTGCCAGCTGTAAAGACTTCTTACAGGGGGGGGAGCTGTTTTTT	CASCKDFLQGGELFF
-	TRBV11-3	TRBJ1-1	-	TGTGCCAGCAGCTTAGGCGGAAACACTGAAGCTTTCTTT	CASSLGGNTEAFF
-	TRBV7-8	TRBJ2-7	-	TGTGCCAGCAGCTATAGCTTCAGTCCCCTCTCCTACGAGCAGTACTTC	CASSYSFSPLSYEQYF
TRBD1	TRBV5-6	TRBJ2-7	-	TGTGCCAGCAGTACGCCGGGACAGATTTTCTCCTACGAGCAGTACTTC	CASSTPGQIFSYEQYF
TRBD2	TRBV30	TRBJ2-1	-	TGTGCCTTCAGGGGACTAGCATACGCTGAGCAGTTCTTC	CAFRGLAYAEQFF
TRBD1	TRBV19	TRBJ1-5	-	TGTGCCAGTAACCTAGGACAGGGGGGATTAAATCAGCCCCAGCATTTT	CASNLGQGGLNQPQHF